The 17 T cell receptor beta chains below were found in one sample sequenced in a study of identical twins. TCRdb called the 5' RACE reads again in MiXCR, with one record for every CDR3 protein. The sample has more than 250,000 distinct CDR3 sequences; more than 6.5% are singletons. The data also belong to a second study, concerning yellow fever vaccine responses in identical twins.

Sample: memory (CD45RO+) T cells sorted from blood. These receptors were collected from a woman between 18 and 29 years old in good health.

The chain couples TRBV6-6 to TRBJ2-3; no firm D call. The CDR3 runs to 12 residues. Per germline, CDR1 MNHNY and CDR2 SVGAGI (reference sequence). The V end was cut by 6 bases, the J end by 2 bases, with 6 bases between. The CDR3 region is CASRPNTDTQYF. As DNA, the CDR3 is TGTGCCAGCAGACCGAACACAGATACGCAGTATTTT.

This rearrangement joins TRBV19 to TRBJ2-1; TRBD1 matches 9 bases. With 5 bases clipped from V and 9 bases from J, the junction kept 11 bases outside the gene matches. This CDR3 contains 15 residues. Germline V gives CDR1 LNHDA, CDR2 SQIVND (reference sequence). The CDR3 nucleotides read TGTGCCAGTAGTGCCTGGACAGGGGAGAGGATTGAGCAGTTCTTC. This sequence encodes CASSAWTGERIEQFF.

This clonotype was recorded a few times. The chain uses TRBV24-1 and TRBJ2-2; D possibly corresponds to TRBD1 (5 bases). The CDR3 totals 16 residues. The germline V gene has CDR1 KGHDR and CDR2 SFDVKD. Trimming left V 1 base short and J 6 bases short, with 14 bases between. CDR3 sequence: CATSDFSKVGPGELFF. The CDR3 coding sequence is TGTGCCACCAGTGATTTCTCCAAAGTGGGGCCCGGGGAGCTGTTTTTT.

J is TRBJ2-3 and V is TRBV25-1; 7 bases map to TRBD1. The length of the CDR3 is 16 residues. V lost 4 bases, J lost 0 bases, and 7 bases stayed unmatched. CDR1 is MGHDK and CDR2 is SYGVNS in the germline V gene. CDR3 in DNA: TGTGCCAGCAGTGGGAACAGGGGAACTAGCACAGATACGCAGTATTTT. Protein sequence: CASSGNRGTSTDTQYF.

This clonotype showed up many times. The CDR3 protein is CASRDGLAASYNEQFF. CDR3 coding DNA: TGCGCCAGCAGAGACGGACTAGCGGCCTCCTACAATGAGCAGTTCTTC. V is TRBV10-2 and J is TRBJ2-1; TRBD2 matches 10 bases. CDR1 WSHSY and CDR2 SAAADI come from the germline V gene. The trim removed 6 bases at V and 0 bases at J, leaving 5 bases unmatched. The CDR3 runs 16 residues.

This clonotype showed up just a few times. V gene TRBV10-3 combines with J gene TRBJ2-5, with TRBD2 matching over 7 bases. Germline trimming cut 8 bases from V and 1 base from J; bases unmatched to any gene: 7. Germline V gene sequence: CDR1 ENHRY, CDR2 SYGVKD. CDR3 size: 14 residues. The CDR3 DNA reads as TGTGCCATCGGAGGGACTATCTCCCAAGAGACCCAGTACTTC. This codes for CAIGGTISQETQYF.

This clonotype was detected many times. This sequence joins TRBV5-1 and TRBJ1-5; D is unresolved. The V gene lost 1 base and the J gene lost 2 bases, with 10 bases spanning the gap. CDR1 is SGHRS and CDR2 is YFSETQ in the germline V gene. This CDR3 is 15 amino acids long. The CDR3 nucleotides are TGCGCCAGCAGCTTGTGGGGAGAGGGCAATCAGCCCCAGCATTTT. Its protein is CASSLWGEGNQPQHF.

This clonotype was recorded a few times. CDR3 DNA: TGTGCCAGCAGCTTAGAACTAGCGGGGGGCGGGAATGAGCAGTTCTTC. Translation: CASSLELAGGGNEQFF. The chain has TRBV7-2 and TRBJ2-1, with 12 bases fitting TRBD2. Looked up from germline, CDR1 is SGHTA and CDR2 is FQGNSA. The CDR3 covers 16 residues. The trim removed 1 base at V and 7 bases at J, leaving 5 bases unmatched.

This clonotype was picked up a small number of times. This chain uses TRBV6-5 with TRBJ2-1, with D perhaps TRBD2 (6 bases). Trimming stripped 2 bases from V and 4 bases from J, with 15 bases between. Germline V lookup: CDR1 MNHEY, CDR2 SVGAGI. The CDR3 contains 16 residues. CDR3 region: CASSYGRDGLYNEQFF. For the CDR3, the DNA is TGTGCCAGCAGTTACGGGCGGGATGGGCTTTACAATGAGCAGTTCTTC.

This clonotype appeared a few times. The chain is built from TRBV10-3 and TRBJ2-5; a weak D match, TRBD2 (5 bases). CDR1 is ENHRY, CDR2 SYGVKD, per germline. The ends were cut back, 5 bases at V and 1 base at J, with 14 bases in the middle. The CDR3 has 15 amino acids. For the CDR3, the DNA is TGTGCCATCAGTCAGGACTCCCGACCCCAAGAGACCCAGTACTTC. It translates to CAISQDSRPQETQYF.

This clonotype has just a few counts. This chain joins TRBV6-5 and TRBJ2-5; D gene ambiguous. The CDR3 contains 14 residues. The germline V and J ends were trimmed by 0 bases and 5 bases, with 10 bases remaining between them. Germline V gene data show CDR1 as MNHEY and CDR2 as SVGAGI. CDR3 protein: CASSYSVSRETQYF. The CDR3 bases are TGTGCCAGCAGTTACTCGGTCTCCCGGGAGACCCAGTACTTC.

The CDR3 protein is CAIGVDATNQPQHF. CDR3 nucleotides: TGTGCCATCGGTGTCGACGCGACCAATCAGCCCCAGCATTTT. V is TRBV10-3 and J is TRBJ1-5; D unresolved. This CDR3 is 14 amino acids long. Trimming left V 8 bases short and J 3 bases short, with 14 bases between. Germline CDR1 ENHRY, CDR2 SYGVKD.

The table lists this clonotype with many counts. The V call is TRBV9, the J call TRBJ1-1; D is ambiguous. Germline V gene data show CDR1 as SGDLS and CDR2 as YYNGEE. The germline V and J ends were trimmed by 2 bases and 5 bases, with 13 bases remaining between them. The CDR3 consists of 14 residues. The CDR3 bases are TGTGCCAGCAGCGTTCTTGAGGGAGGGACTGAAGCTTTCTTT. This gives the protein CASSVLEGGTEAFF.

This clonotype has a handful of counts. The rearrangement links TRBV9 to TRBJ2-7; D is possibly TRBD2 (5 bases). The germline V gene has CDR1 SGDLS and CDR2 YYNGEE. This CDR3 has 16 residues. The V gene lost 4 bases and the J gene lost 2 bases, with 19 bases spanning the gap. Here the CDR3 reads CASSPTGRVPTYEQYF. The CDR3 nucleotides read TGTGCCAGCAGCCCAACGGGGAGAGTCCCCACCTACGAGCAGTACTTC.

This clonotype was detected only a few times. The chain combines TRBV7-2 with TRBJ1-2, with 8 bases aligning to TRBD1. Per germline, CDR1 SGHTA and CDR2 FQGNSA. The junction had 6 bases not matched to a gene; V was cut back by 2 bases and J by 4 bases. CDR3 length: 15 residues. The CDR3 here is CASSLTTGAGYGYTF. The CDR3 DNA follows: TGTGCCAGCAGCTTAACGACAGGGGCTGGCTATGGCTACACCTTC.

This clonotype came up many times. V usage is TRBV2 and J usage is TRBJ2-1, with D possibly matching TRBD1 (6 bases). CDR1 SNHLY and CDR2 FYNNEI come from the germline V gene. The CDR3 length is 15 residues. Trimming cost V 2 bases and J 0 bases, with 8 bases left between them. The CDR3 spells CASSEQGISYNEQFF. For the CDR3, the DNA is TGTGCCAGCAGTGAACAGGGGATCTCCTACAATGAGCAGTTCTTC.

This clonotype was seen a few times. This chain links TRBV7-2 with TRBJ1-1; D might be TRBD1 (5 bases). The germline V gene has CDR1 SGHTA and CDR2 FQGNSA. This CDR3 has 13 amino acids. Between the trimmed V and J ends, which lost 6 bases and 4 bases, there was a span of 12 bases. CDR3 amino acids: CASRGDAGTEAFF. In DNA form, the CDR3 reads TGTGCCAGCAGGGGGGATGCTGGCACTGAAGCTTTCTTT. The complete variable domain, with remaining parts taken from reference TRBV7-2 and TRBJ1-1, reads GAGVSQSPSNKVTEKGKDVELRCDPISGHTALYWYRQSLGQGLEFLIYFQGNSAPDKSGLPSDRFSAERTGGSVSTLTIQRTQQEDSAVYLCASRGDAGTEAFFGQGTRLTVV.